This T cell receptor beta chain was sequenced for a study of T cell responses to AZD1222 COVID-19 vaccine. The germline gives CDR1 MNHNY, CDR2 SVGAGI (reference sequence). Trimming removed 8 bases from V and 4 bases from J; junction bases left unmatched: 10. There are 14 residues in the CDR3. Profiling relied on immunoSEQ multiplex PCR, and the TCRdb table lists in-frame clones only, not all of them. This sample carries more than 85,000 clones, 89% of them seen once, and the ten largest clones take about two fifths. The sample consisted of peripheral blood, taken 28 days after the second AZD1222 dose. The chain links TRBV6-6 to TRBJ2-7, with TRBD1 matching 8 bases. The source of this sequence is an adult who received the AZD1222 COVID-19 vaccine. CDR3 loop: CASVSGTGIYEQYF. The CDR3 bases are TGTGCCAGCGTCTCCGGGACAGGTATATACGAGCAGTACTTC.